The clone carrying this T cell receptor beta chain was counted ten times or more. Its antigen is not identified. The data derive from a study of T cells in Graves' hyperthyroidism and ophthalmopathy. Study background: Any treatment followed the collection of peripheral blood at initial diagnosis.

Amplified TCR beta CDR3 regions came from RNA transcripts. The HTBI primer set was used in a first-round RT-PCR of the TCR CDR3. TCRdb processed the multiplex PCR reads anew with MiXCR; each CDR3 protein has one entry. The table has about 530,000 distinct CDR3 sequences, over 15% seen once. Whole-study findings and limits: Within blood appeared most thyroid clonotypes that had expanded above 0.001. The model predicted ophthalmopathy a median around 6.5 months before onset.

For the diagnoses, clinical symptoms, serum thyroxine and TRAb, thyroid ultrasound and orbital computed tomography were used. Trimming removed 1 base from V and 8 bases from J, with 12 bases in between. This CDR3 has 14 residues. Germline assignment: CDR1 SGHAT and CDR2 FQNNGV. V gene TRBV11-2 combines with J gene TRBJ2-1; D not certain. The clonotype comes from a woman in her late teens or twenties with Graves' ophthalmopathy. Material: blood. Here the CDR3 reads CASSLGVGSYEQFF. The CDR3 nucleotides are TGTGCCAGCAGCTTAGGAGTAGGCAGCTATGAGCAGTTCTTC.